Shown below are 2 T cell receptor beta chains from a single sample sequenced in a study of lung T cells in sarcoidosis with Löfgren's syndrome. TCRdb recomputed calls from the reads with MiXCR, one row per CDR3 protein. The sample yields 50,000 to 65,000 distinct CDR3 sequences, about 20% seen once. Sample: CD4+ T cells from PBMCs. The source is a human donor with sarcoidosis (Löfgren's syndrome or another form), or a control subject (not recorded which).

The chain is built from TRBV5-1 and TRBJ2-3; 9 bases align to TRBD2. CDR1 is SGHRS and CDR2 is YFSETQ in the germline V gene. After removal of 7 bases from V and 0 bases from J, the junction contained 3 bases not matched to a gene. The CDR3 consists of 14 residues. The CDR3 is CASATSGSTDTQYF. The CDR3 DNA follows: TGCGCCAGCGCCACTAGCGGGAGCACAGATACGCAGTATTTT.

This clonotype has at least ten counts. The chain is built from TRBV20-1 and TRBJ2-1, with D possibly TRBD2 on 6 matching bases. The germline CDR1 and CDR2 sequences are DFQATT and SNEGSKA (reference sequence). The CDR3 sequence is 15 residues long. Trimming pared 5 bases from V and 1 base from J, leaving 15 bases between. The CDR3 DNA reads TGCAGTGCTCGTCCGGGGGAGCTTTCCTACAATGAGCAGTTCTTC. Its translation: CSARPGELSYNEQFF.